The 4 T cell receptor beta chains below come from one sample, sequenced in a study of cytomegalovirus exposure and HLA in healthy donors. Use of 60 Vbeta and 13 Jbeta primers characterized the PCR. Sequenced by immunoSEQ multiplex PCR; TCRdb stores in-frame clones only, minus some. The table has 250,000 to 350,000 clones, under 90% seen once; the top ten hold roughly 0.3%. The sequenced material came from PBMCs. The receptors originated from a girl aged 2-15 years in good health and CMV-seronegative.

The chain links TRBV4-1 to TRBJ2-2; perhaps TRBD2 as D (6 bases). Germline CDR1 reads MGHRA; CDR2 reads YSYEKL. This CDR3 has 17 amino acids. Trimming took off 1 base at V and 7 bases at J, with 19 bases between the two ends. Written as DNA, the CDR3 is TGCGCCAGCAGCCAAGTCGTCTGGGAGCGGGTGAGCGGGGAGCTGTTTTTT. Translating gives CASSQVVWERVSGELFF.

The CDR3 sequence is CAWRGVGQPNTEAFF. Written as DNA, the CDR3 is TGTGCCTGGAGGGGGGTGGGACAGCCAAACACTGAAGCTTTCTTT. V gene TRBV30 combines with J gene TRBJ1-1; 7 bases are a match to TRBD1. V shed 3 bases, J shed 2 bases, and the junction held 9 bases outside the gene matches. Germline CDR1 and CDR2: GTSNPN and SVGIG (reference sequence). The CDR3 length is 15 residues.

This rearrangement joins TRBV4-2 to TRBJ2-7; TRBD2 matches 14 bases. The junction had 4 bases not matched to a gene; V was cut back by 1 base and J by 5 bases. CDR3 length: 16 amino acids. Germline values: CDR1 LGHNA, CDR2 YNFKEQ. DNA for the CDR3: TGTGCCAGCAGCCAAGTTGGGACTAGCGGGAGAAACGAGCAGTACTTC. This gives the protein CASSQVGTSGRNEQYF.

The chain couples TRBV11-2 to TRBJ2-5; 10 bases agree with TRBD1. The V gene's germline CDR1 is SGHAT and CDR2 FQNNGV. The J segment lost 3 bases and the V segment lost 4 bases, leaving 11 bases of the junction unmatched. The CDR3 covers 17 residues. CDR3 sequence (DNA): TGTGCCAGCAGCTCGCCGGGACAGGGGATGAAGAAAGAGACCCAGTACTTC. Encoded protein: CASSSPGQGMKKETQYF.